This entry lists 5 T cell receptor beta chains sequenced from one sample in a study of blood T cell repertoires in COVID-19. Method: immunoSEQ multiplex PCR; TCRdb's copy keeps in-frame clones and lacks some. The table has 200,000 to 300,000 clones, 70% to 90% seen once. The sequenced sample consisted of peripheral blood. The receptor set was obtained from a man aged 30 to 39 with active or convalescent COVID-19.

This chain joins TRBV1 and TRBJ1-3; the DNA was not used to check the table's D call, TRBD1. TRBV1 is a recognized pseudogene. The CDR3 consists of 17 residues. CDR3 region: CTSSQAPPQGFRNTIYF. Here the CDR3 DNA reads TGCACCAGCAGCCAAGCTCCGCCCCAGGGTTTTAGAAACACCATATATTTT.

This chain joins TRBV2 and TRBJ1-6, with 7 bases fitting TRBD1. V trimming: 4 bases; J trimming: 10 bases; junction bases outside the gene matches: 10. Germline values: CDR1 SNHLY, CDR2 FYNNEI. This CDR3 region has 15 residues. CDR3 sequence (DNA): TGTGCCAGCAGTGGGACCGGGACAGTAGCATCACCCCTCCACTTT. Protein: CASSGTGTVASPLHF. Full variable domain (remainder filled in from reference TRBV2 and TRBJ1-6): EPEVTQTPSHQVTQMGQEVILRCVPISNHLYFYWYRQILGQKVEFLVSFYNNEISEKSEIFDDQFSVERPDGSNFTLKIRSTKLEDSAMYFCASSGTGTVASPLHFGNGTRLTVT.

The chain employs TRBV19 and TRBJ1-1; 7 positions agree with TRBD1. Germline CDR1 reads LNHDA; CDR2 reads SQIVND (reference sequence). The ends lost 3 bases at V and 1 base at J; junction bases unmatched: 2. The length of the CDR3 is 14 residues. The CDR3 here is CASSIYRGNTEAFF. As DNA, the CDR3 is TGTGCCAGTAGTATTTACAGGGGGAACACTGAAGCTTTCTTT.

CDR3 bases: TGTGCCACCAGTGATTCAGGACAGGGCTCTCTGGAGCAGTACTTC. It codes for CATSDSGQGSLEQYF. The rearrangement uses TRBV24-1 and TRBJ2-7; 8 nucleotides align to TRBD1. The CDR3 is made up of 15 amino acids. Germline loops: CDR1 KGHDR, CDR2 SFDVKD. The J segment lost 7 bases and the V segment lost 2 bases, leaving 9 bases of the junction unmatched.

This sequence joins TRBV2 and TRBJ1-2; possible D gene TRBD1, 5 bases. CDR1 is SNHLY and CDR2 is FYNNEI in the germline V gene. This CDR3 has 15 amino acids. V was trimmed by 8 bases and J by 2 bases, leaving 18 bases between them. The CDR3 here is CASCLREDRNYGYTF. The CDR3 DNA is TGTGCCAGCTGTCTCAGGGAAGACAGAAACTATGGCTACACCTTC.